This TCR beta chain is from a study of regulatory T cells in long-lasting Graves disease. Time point indicated: newly diagnosed GD, antithyroid drugs for less than 3 months. The TCR library was prepared using RNA isolated from PBMCs. Under American Thyroid Association guidelines, Graves' disease was diagnosed. Broader study findings: TCR diversity was lower in persistent Graves' patients (versus newly diagnosed ones).

This clonotype was seen ten or more times. The target antigen is unknown. The authors built TCR beta libraries using iRepertoire HTBI primers and Arm-PCR of CDR3 regions. MiXCR, run by TCRdb on the multiplex PCR reads, gives a single entry per CDR3 protein. This sample carries 620,000 or so distinct CDR3 sequences, about 16% of them seen once, and the ten largest clones take about 20%. The CDR3 covers 15 residues. The V gene lost 2 bases and the J gene lost 5 bases, with 13 bases spanning the gap. Germline V gives CDR1 MNHEY, CDR2 SMNVEV (reference sequence). Separately, the same data were catalogued under a study of T cells in Graves' hyperthyroidism and ophthalmopathy. In that study: The diagnostic basis comprised clinical symptoms, serum thyroxine and TRAb, thyroid ultrasound and orbital computed tomography. HTBI primers were employed in a first-round RT-PCR of the TCR CDR3.

The input for sequencing was peripheral blood mononuclear cells (PBMCs), taken at new diagnosis, from a patient treated with antithyroid drugs. The chain is built from TRBV27 and TRBJ1-5, with D unresolved. The source is a woman in her 30s with Graves disease. The CDR3 sequence: CASSLRPNRDQPQHF. The DNA of the CDR3 is TGTGCCAGCAGTTTACGGCCGAACAGAGATCAGCCCCAGCATTTT.